This entry features one T cell receptor (beta chain) sequence. The antigen is unknown. Different DNA sequences within this sample yield the same CDR3. This record belongs to a study of shared clonotypes between healthy human individuals. Whole-study results and caveats: An effect of sequencing depth on clonotype sharing among donors was expected.

Germline V gene sequence: CDR1 SGHNT, CDR2 YYREEE (reference sequence). Trimming cost V 4 bases and J 1 base, with 8 bases left between them. This CDR3 has 13 amino acids. TCRdb keeps only in-frame clones here, not all; method: immunoSEQ multiplex PCR. Of a few million clones in the sample, around nine tenths are singletons; the top ten hold roughly 0.15%. The rearrangement links TRBV5-4 to TRBJ2-5; the D is unclear. Sequenced sample: naive CD4+ T cells sorted from blood. The subset denotes: CD45RA+ positively selected. The TCR was taken from a young man in good health. CDR3 amino acids: CASSRALQETQYF. The CDR3 region has the DNA TGTGCCAGCAGCCGGGCCCTCCAAGAGACCCAGTACTTC.